Listed here are 10 T cell receptor beta chains from one sample, sequenced in a study of blood T cells in healthy people across ages. A second PCR, run for about 7 to 11 cycles, used a sample-barcoded 5' primer plus a J-beta primer mix. TCRdb itself ran the 5' RACE reads through MiXCR, one entry per CDR3 protein. The sample shows 1,300,000 or so distinct CDR3 sequences, 55% to 75% of them seen only once. The source material was blood. Receptor source: a man younger than 35 in good health.

The rearrangement links TRBV29-1 to TRBJ2-7; TRBD2 agrees at 7 bases. CDR1 is SQVTM and CDR2 is ANQGSEA in the germline V gene. With 6 bases clipped from V and 2 bases from J, the junction kept 13 bases outside the gene matches. The CDR3 runs to 15 residues. The CDR3 reads CSVLLALERTYEQYF. CDR3 sequence (DNA): TGCAGCGTCCTACTAGCGCTCGAAAGGACCTACGAGCAGTACTTC.

J is TRBJ2-1 and V is TRBV11-2, with 8 bases fitting TRBD2. Germline loops: CDR1 SGHAT, CDR2 FQNNGV. The ends lost 3 bases at V and 5 bases at J; junction bases unmatched: 9. The CDR3 spans 16 residues. The CDR3 is CASSLRRGAIHNEQFF. CDR3 sequence (DNA): TGTGCCAGCAGCTTGCGGCGGGGGGCCATACACAATGAGCAGTTCTTC.

This clonotype was counted only a few times. One junction end does not reproduce the germline sequence, and a read error may be involved. V gene TRBV7-2 combines with J gene TRBJ2-7; weak D call: TRBD2 (6 bases). CDR1 SGHTA and CDR2 FQGNSA come from the germline V gene. The CDR3 has 14 residues. The chain's CDR3 is CASRLGDFDYEQYF. CDR3 DNA sequence: TGTGCCAGCAGATTAGGGGACTTCGACTACGAGCAGTACTTC.

The rearrangement joins TRBV6-5 to TRBJ2-7, with D perhaps matching TRBD2 (5 bases). This CDR3 contains 15 residues. Trimming stripped 2 bases from V and 0 bases from J, with 11 bases between. Germline V gives CDR1 MNHEY, CDR2 SVGAGI. The CDR3 loop reads CASSYLGLNSYEQYF. CDR3 nucleotides: TGTGCCAGCAGTTACCTAGGACTTAACTCCTACGAGCAGTACTTC.

The genes are TRBV12-3 or TRBV12-4 and TRBJ1-2; TRBD1 might be the D (6 bases). CDR3 length equals 12 residues. The CDR3 loop is CASPGAQYGYTF. The CDR3 nucleotides read TGTGCTTCCCCGGGGGCGCAGTATGGCTACACCTTC.

In its sample, this clonotype was seen a few times. The V and J genes are TRBV28 and TRBJ2-3; possible D gene TRBD1, 6 bases. The V end was cut by 7 bases, the J end by 2 bases, with 16 bases between. The CDR3 runs 15 residues. Germline V gives CDR1 MDHEN, CDR2 SYDVKM. Here the CDR3 reads CASIGTGLNTDTQYF. CDR3 in DNA: TGTGCCAGCATAGGTACAGGGCTAAACACAGATACGCAGTATTTT.

V is TRBV4-1 and J is TRBJ2-3; 8 nucleotides match TRBD1. The CDR3 runs 15 residues. In germline, CDR1 is MGHRA, CDR2 YSYEKL. Losses at the gene ends were 1 base for V and 6 bases for J; bases not matched to a gene: 6. The DNA of the CDR3 is TGCGCCAGCAGCCAAGCCGGGACAGGTGTGGATACGCAGTATTTT. This gives the protein CASSQAGTGVDTQYF.

V is TRBV2 and J is TRBJ2-1; TRBD2 agrees at 10 bases. J gave up 8 bases and V 1 base, and 5 bases lay outside the gene matches. The CDR3 has 15 amino acids. Per germline, CDR1 SNHLY and CDR2 FYNNEI. The CDR3 sequence is CASSEGSGRVDEQFF. In DNA form, the CDR3 reads TGTGCCAGCAGTGAAGGAAGCGGGAGGGTTGATGAGCAGTTCTTC.

The chain carries TRBV7-9 and TRBJ1-2; tentatively, D is TRBD1 (6 bases). With 2 bases removed from V and 4 bases from J, the gap between germline ends came to 17 bases. CDR3 length: 16 residues. CDR1 and CDR2 (germline): SEHNR, FQNEAQ (reference sequence). As DNA, the CDR3 is TGTGCCAGCAGCTTATCGACCCAACAGGGAAGCTATGGCTACACCTTC. The encoded protein is CASSLSTQQGSYGYTF. Supplemented by reference TRBV7-9 and TRBJ1-2, the full variable domain reads DTGVSQNPRHKITKRGQNVTFRCDPISEHNRLYWYRQTLGQGPEFLTYFQNEAQLEKSRLLSDRFSAERPKGSFSTLEIQRTEQGDSAMYLCASSLSTQQGSYGYTFGSGTRLTVV.

The V and J genes are TRBV6-5 and TRBJ2-5; TRBD1 aligns across 7 bases. This CDR3 contains 16 residues. CDR1 MNHEY and CDR2 SVGAGI come from the germline V gene. V lost 3 bases to trimming and J lost 2 bases; unmatched junction nucleotides: 9. As DNA, the CDR3 is TGTGCCAGCAGTTATTCGACAGGGTCGGGGCAAGAGACCCAGTACTTC. Translated, it gives CASSYSTGSGQETQYF.